This TCR beta chain stems from a study of cytomegalovirus exposure and HLA in healthy donors. At the level of the study: Early released data comprised tens of millions of unique TCRs from HLA-typed donors. Study results and limitations: Among TCR beta chains of equal frequency, HLA-associated ones were more clonally expanded in a later analysis.

Details on this clone: What it recognizes is unknown.

13 Jbeta primers and 60 Vbeta primers were used for the PCR. Sequencing used immunoSEQ multiplex PCR; TCRdb keeps in-frame clones, though not all of them. The repertoire holds some 120,000 clones, with 83% as singletons. There are 16 residues in the CDR3. The V end lost 1 base, the J end lost 2 bases, and 15 bases lay between the germline ends. Germline V lookup: CDR1 SGHDN, CDR2 FVKESK. The sequencing input was PBMCs. The rearrangement joins TRBV14 to TRBJ2-7, with D maybe TRBD2 (6 bases). The sequence derives from a woman between 35 and 50 years old in good health and CMV-seropositive. This CDR3 is CASSQALPGAAYEQYF. CDR3 in DNA: TGTGCCAGCAGCCAAGCCCTACCGGGAGCCGCCTACGAGCAGTACTTC.